The clone carrying this T cell receptor (beta chain) was detected only once. The sample comes from a study of blood T cell repertoires in COVID-19. Across the study: Spain, Italy and the United States supplied samples that represented acute and convalescent COVID-19. T cells, B-cell-depleted T cells, or PBMCs supplied cDNA or gDNA.

V was clipped by 4 bases and J by 0 bases; unmatched bases: 10. The CDR3 consists of 19 residues. The germline gives CDR1 LGHNA, CDR2 YNFKEQ. Per the original methods: Amplification of reference gene primers provided the estimated nucleated cell counts. This table comes from immunoSEQ multiplex PCR, and its TCRdb copy is limited to in-frame clones, with some not included. V and J calls and clone size follow that table, whereas D and trimming were derived from the DNA. The sample carries about 160,000 clones, under 85% recorded once. The genes are TRBV4-2 and TRBJ2-3, with 13 bases aligning to TRBD2. Sequenced material: peripheral blood. The sequence was collected from a man between 65 and 85 years old who had recovered from COVID-19. The DNA for the CDR3 is TGTGCCAGCAGCCCAGGACTAGCGGGGGTGATGGCGAGCACAGATACGCAGTATTTT. Amino acids: CASSPGLAGVMASTDTQYF.